This entry features one TCR beta chain sequence. The germline gives CDR1 SGHNT, CDR2 YYREEE (reference sequence). This CDR3 spans 15 amino acids. J was trimmed by 9 bases and V by 4 bases; bases with no gene match: 10. The sample comes from a study of T cell responses to AZD1222 COVID-19 vaccine. The repertoire was sequenced with immunoSEQ multiplex PCR; TCRdb's copy has only in-frame clones and lacks some. Of about 130,000 clones in the sample, approximately 87% were seen once. The sequence was collected from an adult in good health. This chain joins TRBV5-4 and TRBJ1-5, with TRBD1 matching over 10 bases. The material was peripheral blood, obtained on day 0 of AZD1222 vaccination. The CDR3 DNA is TGTGCCAGCAGCCAGACGGGACAGGGGAGTCGGCCCCAGCATTTT. Its translation is CASSQTGQGSRPQHF.